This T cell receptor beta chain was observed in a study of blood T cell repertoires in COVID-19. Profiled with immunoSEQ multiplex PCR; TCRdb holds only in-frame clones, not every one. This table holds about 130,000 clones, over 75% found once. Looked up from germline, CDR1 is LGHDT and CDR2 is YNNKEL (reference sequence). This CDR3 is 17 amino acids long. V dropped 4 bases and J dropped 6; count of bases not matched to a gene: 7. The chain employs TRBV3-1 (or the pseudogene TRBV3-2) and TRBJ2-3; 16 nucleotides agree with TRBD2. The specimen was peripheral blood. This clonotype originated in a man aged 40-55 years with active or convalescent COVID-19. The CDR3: CASSRMGLAGGRDTQYF. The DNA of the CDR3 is TGTGCCAGCAGCCGGATGGGACTAGCGGGGGGGAGGGATACGCAGTATTTT.